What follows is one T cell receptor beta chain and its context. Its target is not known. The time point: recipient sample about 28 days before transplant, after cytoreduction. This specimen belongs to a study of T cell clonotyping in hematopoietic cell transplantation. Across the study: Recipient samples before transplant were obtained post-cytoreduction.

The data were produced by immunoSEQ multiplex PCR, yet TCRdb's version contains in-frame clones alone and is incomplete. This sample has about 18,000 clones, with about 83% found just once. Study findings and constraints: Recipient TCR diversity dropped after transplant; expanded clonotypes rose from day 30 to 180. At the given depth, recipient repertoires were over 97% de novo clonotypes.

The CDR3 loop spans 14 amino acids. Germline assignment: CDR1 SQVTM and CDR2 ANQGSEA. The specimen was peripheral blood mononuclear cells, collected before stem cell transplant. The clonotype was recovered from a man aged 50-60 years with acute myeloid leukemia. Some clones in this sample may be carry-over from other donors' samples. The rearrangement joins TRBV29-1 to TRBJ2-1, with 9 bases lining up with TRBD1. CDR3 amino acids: CSLRTGVGYNEQFF. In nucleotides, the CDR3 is TGCAGTTTAAGGACAGGGGTAGGCTACAATGAGCAGTTCTTC.